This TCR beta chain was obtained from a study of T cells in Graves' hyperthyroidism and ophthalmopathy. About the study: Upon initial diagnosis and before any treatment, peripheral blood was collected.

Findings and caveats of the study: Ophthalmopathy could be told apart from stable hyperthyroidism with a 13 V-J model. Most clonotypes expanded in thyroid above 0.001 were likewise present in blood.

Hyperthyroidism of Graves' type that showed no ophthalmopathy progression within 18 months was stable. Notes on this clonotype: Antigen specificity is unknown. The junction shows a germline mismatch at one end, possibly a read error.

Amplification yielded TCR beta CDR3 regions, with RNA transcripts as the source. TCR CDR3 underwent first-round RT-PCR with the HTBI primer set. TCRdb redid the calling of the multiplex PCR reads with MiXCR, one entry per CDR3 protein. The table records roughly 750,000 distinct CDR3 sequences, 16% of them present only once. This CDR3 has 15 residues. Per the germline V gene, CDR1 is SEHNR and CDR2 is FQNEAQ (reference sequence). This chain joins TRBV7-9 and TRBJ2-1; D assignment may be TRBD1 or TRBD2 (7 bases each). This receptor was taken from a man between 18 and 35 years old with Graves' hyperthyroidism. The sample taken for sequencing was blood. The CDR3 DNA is TGTTCCAGCAGCCCGGGGGGACAGAGCAACAATGAGCAGTTCTTC. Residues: CSSSPGGQSNNEQFF. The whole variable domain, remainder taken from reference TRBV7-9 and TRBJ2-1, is DTGVSQNPRHKITKRGQNVTFRCDPISEHNRLYWYRQTLGQGPEFLTYFQNEAQLEKSRLLSDRFSAERPKGSFSTLEIQRTEQGDSAMYLCSSSPGGQSNNEQFFGPGTRLTVL.